What follows are 14 T cell receptor beta chains derived from one specimen sequenced in a study of T cells after yellow fever vaccination. TCRdb fed the 5' RACE reads into MiXCR, producing one record per CDR3 protein. The repertoire includes approximately 610,000 distinct CDR3 sequences, around 16% of them detected once, and 15% to 20% sits in the top ten. Source: PBMCs, taken around 5 days after the first yellow fever vaccination. The source is a young man who received the YFV17D yellow fever vaccine.

This sequence joins TRBV5-1 and TRBJ1-2, with TRBD1 identical over 9 bases. Trimming took 4 bases from V and 4 from J; bases not matched to a gene: 5. The CDR3 loop spans 14 amino acids. CDR1 is SGHRS, CDR2 YFSETQ, per germline. The CDR3 DNA reads as TGCGCCAGCAGCACCCGGGACAGGGTCTATGGCTACACCTTC. Translation gives CASSTRDRVYGYTF.

The genes are TRBV5-6 and TRBJ2-2; no reliable D call. CDR1 and CDR2 from the germline V gene are SGHDT and YYEEEE. V gave up 6 bases and J gave up 2 bases, with 11 bases separating them. The CDR3 totals 14 residues. The CDR3 here is CASNRALNTGELFF. The CDR3 DNA sequence: TGTGCCAGCAACCGGGCCTTAAACACCGGGGAGCTGTTTTTT.

This clonotype was picked up a small number of times. The genes are TRBV7-2 and TRBJ2-1; 9 nucleotides match TRBD1. CDR3 length: 15 amino acids. Trimming at V came to 10 bases and at J to 0 bases, leaving 7 bases not matched to a gene. Germline values: CDR1 SGHTA, CDR2 FQGNSA. The CDR3 reads CATTGTGSSYNEQFF. CDR3 DNA sequence: TGTGCCACAACCGGGACAGGGAGCTCCTACAATGAGCAGTTCTTC.

A few counts support this clonotype. The V gene is TRBV30, the J gene TRBJ2-1, with 12 nucleotides matching TRBD2. Germline V CDR1 and CDR2: GTSNPN, SVGIG (reference sequence). This CDR3 is built from 20 residues. The V gene end was trimmed by 2 bases and the J gene end by 0 bases; junction bases not matched to a gene: 14. CDR3 in amino acids: CAWSTLRLAGGLSSYNEQFF. Written as DNA, the CDR3 is TGTGCCTGGAGTACCCTACGGCTAGCGGGGGGGCTGAGCTCCTACAATGAGCAGTTCTTC.

The table lists this clonotype with a few counts. The V and J genes are TRBV12-3 or TRBV12-4 and TRBJ2-7; TRBD1 aligns across 7 bases. CDR3 length: 14 amino acids. The V gene end was trimmed by 3 bases and the J gene end by 3 bases; junction bases not matched to a gene: 5. In DNA form, the CDR3 reads TGTGCCAGCAGTTTTGTGGGACAGAGCTACGAGCAGTACTTC. Protein: CASSFVGQSYEQYF.

The rearrangement links TRBV5-1 to TRBJ1-4; D gene uncertain. V shed 2 bases and J shed 6 bases, with 17 bases lying between them. The CDR3 totals 16 residues. The germline V gene has CDR1 SGHRS and CDR2 YFSETQ. DNA for the CDR3: TGCGCCAGCAGCTTTCGTTTTCGGGCGCCCGATGAAAAACTGTTTTTT. It is translated as CASSFRFRAPDEKLFF.

The CDR3 coding sequence is TGTGAGGGTGGGACAGAACCCTCTGGGGCCAACGTCCTGACTTTC. This encodes CEGGTEPSGANVLTF. The chain combines TRBV6-1 with TRBJ2-6; 7 positions match TRBD1. Per the germline V gene, CDR1 is MNHNS and CDR2 is SASEGT. CDR3 length: 15 residues.

This clonotype was detected ten times or more. The chain uses TRBV6-2 or TRBV6-3 and TRBJ2-6, with TRBD1 matching 7 bases. The CDR3 length is 15 residues. In germline, CDR1 is MNHEY, CDR2 SVGEGT. With V trimmed by 6 bases and J by 0 bases, 2 bases remained unmatched. The CDR3 here is CASSPGGSGANVLTF. The CDR3 nucleotides are TGTGCCAGCAGCCCAGGGGGCTCTGGGGCCAACGTCCTGACTTTC.

This clonotype came up many times. The chain couples TRBV5-1 to TRBJ2-3; 8 bases match TRBD2. CDR3 length: 18 amino acids. The germline V gene has CDR1 SGHRS and CDR2 YFSETQ. The ends lost 0 bases at V and 2 bases at J; junction bases unmatched: 11. The CDR3 is CASSLAGGAGVTTDTQYF. CDR3 nucleotides: TGCGCCAGCAGCTTGGCCGGGGGAGCGGGGGTTACCACAGATACGCAGTATTTT.

The V call is TRBV11-2, the J call TRBJ1-2; possibly TRBD1 for D (6 bases). Germline V CDR1 and CDR2: SGHAT, FQNNGV. CDR3 size: 13 residues. Trimming stripped 5 bases from V and 4 bases from J, with 11 bases between. CDR3 DNA: TGTGCCAGCAGCGAACAGGGAACCTATGGCTACACCTTC. Protein: CASSEQGTYGYTF.

A few counts support this clonotype. V gene TRBV5-1 combines with J gene TRBJ2-2; 8 bases line up with TRBD2. The ends lost 0 bases at V and 1 base at J; junction bases unmatched: 8. This CDR3 contains 18 residues. Germline loops: CDR1 SGHRS, CDR2 YFSETQ. The CDR3 region is CASSLDVSGGQNTGELFF. The CDR3 DNA follows: TGCGCCAGCAGCTTGGATGTGAGCGGGGGCCAGAACACCGGGGAGCTGTTTTTT. The full variable domain, in which reference TRBV5-1 and TRBJ2-2 provide the parts outside the CDR3, is KAGVTQTPRYLIKTRGQQVTLSCSPISGHRSVSWYQQTPGQGLQFLFEYFSETQRNKGNFPGRFSGRQFSNSRSEMNVSTLELGDSALYLCASSLDVSGGQNTGELFFGEGSRLTVL.

This clonotype was recorded once. The chain is built from TRBV12-3 or TRBV12-4 and TRBJ1-1, with D unresolved. Trimming pared 6 bases from V and 4 bases from J, leaving 15 bases between. This CDR3 spans 14 amino acids. The CDR3 region has the DNA TGTGCCAGCAGCCCCGGTGCGGTTTTCACTGAAGCTTTCTTT. This sequence encodes CASSPGAVFTEAFF.

V usage is TRBV18 and J usage is TRBJ2-1; a weak D match, TRBD1 (6 bases). Trimming cost V 6 bases and J 3 bases, with 18 bases left between them. The V gene's germline CDR1 is KGHSH and CDR2 LQKENI. The CDR3 length is 16 residues. In nucleotides, the CDR3 is TGTGCCAGCTCGCCGACAGGATATCTTTACTACAATGAGCAGTTCTTC. This gives the protein CASSPTGYLYYNEQFF.

The chain employs TRBV7-8 and TRBJ2-3, with 12 bases lining up with TRBD2. V was clipped by 4 bases and J by 4 bases; unmatched bases: 9. Germline-derived CDR1 and CDR2 are SGHVS and FQNEAQ. There are 17 residues in the CDR3. The CDR3 sequence is CASSSLAGGPEADTQYF. CDR3 sequence (DNA): TGTGCCAGCAGCTCCCTAGCGGGGGGGCCGGAGGCAGATACGCAGTATTTT.